Listed here is a single T cell receptor (beta chain). Its target is not known. The CDR3 totals 14 residues. Trimming pared 4 bases from V and 6 bases from J, leaving 11 bases between. Per germline, CDR1 SGHRS and CDR2 YFSETQ. This entry comes from a study of OX40 agonist ivuxolimab in advanced cancers. On the study more broadly: There were three patients with partial responses, one having hepatocellular carcinoma and two cutaneous melanoma.

Clones were sequenced by immunoSEQ multiplex PCR, and TCRdb holds only the in-frame ones, with some missing. The table has about 53,000 clones, 70% to 90% seen once. Points from the study as a whole: At 0.1 to 3.0 mg/kg and by week 6, clonal expansion occurred in CD4+ and CD8+ blood T cells.

The chain is built from TRBV5-1 and TRBJ1-6; TRBD1 might be the D (5 bases). The clonotype comes from an adult with an advanced solid tumor such as melanoma, head and neck, liver or kidney cancer. Sequencing was performed on CD4+ or CD8+ T cells sorted from blood, taken in a trial of the OX40 agonist ivuxolimab. The DNA for the CDR3 is TGCGCCAGCAGCCCCGGGACGAGTAATTCACCCCTCCACTTT. Translating gives CASSPGTSNSPLHF.